The sequence of this T cell receptor (beta chain) was determined in a study of PD-1 blockade in classical Hodgkin lymphoma. The time point denotes: cycle 4 day 1 (C4D1), after more than five weeks of nivolumab. After autologous stem cell transplantation all patients relapsed, and prior brentuximab vedotin exposure differed between cohorts. When best responses were assessed, they were complete response, partial response or progressive disease. Study results and limitations: CD4+ TCR diversity, unlike CD8+, rose significantly by C4D1. Repertoire differences lack defined causes, possibly disease activity or prior therapy.

Repertoires were generated with immunoSEQ multiplex PCR, while TCRdb's copy carries only in-frame clones and drops some. The sample includes some 21,000 clones, 75% to 90% of them seen just once. This clone appeared a single time. As yet, its antigen is unknown. This TCR came from a human donor with classical Hodgkin lymphoma. Sequences were derived from peripheral blood mononuclear cells (PBMCs), sampled before the fourth cycle of nivolumab.

CDR3 protein: CASSQDPASGRISYEQYF. The DNA for the CDR3 is TGCGCCAGCAGCCAAGATCCGGCTAGCGGGAGGATTTCCTACGAGCAGTACTTC. The V gene is TRBV4-3, the J gene TRBJ2-7; the match to TRBD2 covers 11 bases. The CDR3 has 18 residues. Germline values: CDR1 LGHNA, CDR2 YSLEER. V lost 0 bases to trimming and J lost 1 base; unmatched junction nucleotides: 8.